The source of this TCR beta chain is a study of breast tumors, draining lymph nodes, adjacent tissues. The CDR3 runs 17 residues. With V trimmed by 7 bases and J by 1 base, 12 bases remained unmatched. Germline loops: CDR1 SNHLY, CDR2 FYNNEI. Findings and caveats of the study: Tumors had less TCR diversity than lymph nodes, more than nontumor tissue.

Samples came from axillary lymph nodes draining the breast cancer. TCRdb fed the multiplex PCR reads into MiXCR, producing one record per CDR3 protein. The table has about 220,000 distinct CDR3 sequences, approximately 36% seen once. Turning to this clonotype: Its antigen is not known.

The receptor was derived from a female donor with breast cancer. Some clones in this sample may be carry-over from other donors' samples. Sequenced sample: axillary lymph node tissue. This sequence joins TRBV2 and TRBJ1-5; 8 nucleotides align to TRBD1. Written as DNA, the CDR3 is TGTGCCAGCAAAAGGGAACAGGGGGGAATGAGCAATCAGCCCCAGCATTTT. Translated: CASKREQGGMSNQPQHF.